Listed below are T cell receptor beta chains from one sample, sequenced in a study of response to subunit inactivated influenza vaccine. TCRdb ran MiXCR on the RT-PCR reads and lists one entry per CDR3 protein. The data show 150,000 to 200,000 distinct CDR3 sequences, around 9.9% seen once. The sequences come from non-naive T cells sorted from PBMCs, collected more than 35 days after vaccination. These receptors came from a man aged 50 to 60 who received an inactivated influenza vaccine. The conserved cysteine and the conserved F or W are not part of the CDR3 here. The D gene is left open where the match is weak. Clone size, where shown, is once, few, many, or a class for clones that have expanded.

d_gene | v_gene | abundance | CDR3aa
TRBD1 | TRBV5-1 | many | ASSRDSNTEAF
. | TRBV20-1 | . | SSPSGSDSPLH
. | TRBV11-2 | . | ASSLGWSGSEKLF
TRBD1 | TRBV5-1 | . | ASSSGQGAVETQY
TRBD1 | TRBV24-1 | many | ATSDDRVSEQF
. | TRBV20-1 | . | SARETGPSAGETQY
. | TRBV5-5 | few | ASSLTDTLNYGYT
TRBD2 | TRBV7-8 | . | ASTSRGRAEQF
TRBD1 | TRBV19 | few | ASTEGQFSYGYT
. | TRBV27 | . | ASSLFFRSENNSPLH
. | TRBV9 | many | ASSVGVDNYEQY
TRBD1 | TRBV28 | . | ASSSRDRQAYEQY
TRBD2 | TRBV7-2 | few | ASSQGGRGGHEQY
. | TRBV20-1 | . | SAYSTAHTEAF
TRBD2 | TRBV5-1 | many | ASSLGRIAGGETQY
. | TRBV15 | . | ATSRATGAPTDTQY
TRBD2 | TRBV7-9 | . | ASSSGTRINEQF
. | TRBV4-1 | many | ASSREGNVNEQF
. | TRBV3-1 | many | ASSQGRNSPLH
. | TRBV4-3 | many | ASSQDSGINQPQH
. | TRBV3-1 | . | ASSRGDTQY
. | TRBV5-6 | few | ASSRGGSNQPQH
TRBD2 | TRBV5-1 | . | ASSPRTSGGPDTQY
. | TRBV7-2 | . | ASSSGPVPQH
. | TRBV10-1 | once | ASRDGGIHNEQF
. | TRBV16 | . | ASSQWLTGESYGYT
TRBD2 | TRBV12-3/TRBV12-4 | many | ASSLSRGVGAQY
TRBD2 | TRBV10-3 | few | AIARGSGRGNEQF
TRBD1 | TRBV28 | . | ASLGQGTEAF
. | TRBV20-1 | . | SASKPTDTQY
TRBD2 | TRBV20-1 | . | SANPSGRAETQY
TRBD1 | TRBV28 | . | ASSSTGTGRREQY
TRBD2 | TRBV2 | . | ASSSGGGSTDTQY
. | TRBV15 | many | ATSRAGATQPQH
. | TRBV19 | . | ASVGDSYNEQF
TRBD2 | TRBV4-2 | few | ASSQASGGASYNEQF
. | TRBV4-3 | . | ASSQAGNQETQY
. | TRBV18 | few | ASSPPMGGSYEQY
. | TRBV5-1 | . | ASSLPLTGANVLT
TRBD2 | TRBV11-2 | many | ASSLIAGTSGSRAGELF
. | TRBV20-1 | few | SARKDSYSNQPQH
. | TRBV6-2/TRBV6-3 | few | ASRRDTSTEAF
. | TRBV20-1 | few | SASQARGTYNEQF
. | TRBV6-1 | many | ASSLGFGSPLH
TRBD2 | TRBV7-2 | . | ASSSITSGRAGTQY
. | TRBV15 | few | ATSSPKKSTNEKLF
. | TRBV5-6 | many | ASSLFVRFARMDSYEQY
. | TRBV27 | few | ASSLRGRGYEQY
TRBD2 | TRBV7-3 | few | ASSLGTSGPTDTQY
. | TRBV7-9 | many | ASSFVGGPAQETQY
. | TRBV20-1 | once | SARRDLNTDTQY
. | TRBV7-2 | few | ASSTGFEAF
. | TRBV29-1 | many | SVGSGATFPSYNEQF